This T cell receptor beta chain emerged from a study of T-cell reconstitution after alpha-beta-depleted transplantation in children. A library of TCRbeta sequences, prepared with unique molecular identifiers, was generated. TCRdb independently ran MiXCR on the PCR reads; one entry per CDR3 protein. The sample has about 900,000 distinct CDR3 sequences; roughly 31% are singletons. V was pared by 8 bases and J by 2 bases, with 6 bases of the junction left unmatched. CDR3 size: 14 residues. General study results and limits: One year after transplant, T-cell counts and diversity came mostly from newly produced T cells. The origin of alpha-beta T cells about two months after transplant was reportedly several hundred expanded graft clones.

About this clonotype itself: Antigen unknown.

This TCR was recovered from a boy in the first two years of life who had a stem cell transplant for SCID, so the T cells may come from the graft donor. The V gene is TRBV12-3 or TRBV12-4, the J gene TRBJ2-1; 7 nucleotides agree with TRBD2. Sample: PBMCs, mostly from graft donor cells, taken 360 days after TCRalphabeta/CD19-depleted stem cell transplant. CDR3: CASRDYVTYNEQFF. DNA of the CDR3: TGTGCCAGCCGGGACTACGTGACCTACAATGAGCAGTTCTTC.